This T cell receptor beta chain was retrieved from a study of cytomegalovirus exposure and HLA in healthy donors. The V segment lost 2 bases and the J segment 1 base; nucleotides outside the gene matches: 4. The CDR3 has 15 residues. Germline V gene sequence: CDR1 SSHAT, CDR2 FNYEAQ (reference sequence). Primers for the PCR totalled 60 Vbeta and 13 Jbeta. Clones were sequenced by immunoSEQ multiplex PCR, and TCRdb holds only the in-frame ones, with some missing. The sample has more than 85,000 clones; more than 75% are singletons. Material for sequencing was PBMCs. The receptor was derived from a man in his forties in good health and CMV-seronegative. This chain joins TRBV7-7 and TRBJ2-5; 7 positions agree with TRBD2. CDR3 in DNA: TGTGCCAGCAGCTTAACCGGGGGGTTCCAAGAGACCCAGTACTTC. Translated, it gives CASSLTGGFQETQYF.